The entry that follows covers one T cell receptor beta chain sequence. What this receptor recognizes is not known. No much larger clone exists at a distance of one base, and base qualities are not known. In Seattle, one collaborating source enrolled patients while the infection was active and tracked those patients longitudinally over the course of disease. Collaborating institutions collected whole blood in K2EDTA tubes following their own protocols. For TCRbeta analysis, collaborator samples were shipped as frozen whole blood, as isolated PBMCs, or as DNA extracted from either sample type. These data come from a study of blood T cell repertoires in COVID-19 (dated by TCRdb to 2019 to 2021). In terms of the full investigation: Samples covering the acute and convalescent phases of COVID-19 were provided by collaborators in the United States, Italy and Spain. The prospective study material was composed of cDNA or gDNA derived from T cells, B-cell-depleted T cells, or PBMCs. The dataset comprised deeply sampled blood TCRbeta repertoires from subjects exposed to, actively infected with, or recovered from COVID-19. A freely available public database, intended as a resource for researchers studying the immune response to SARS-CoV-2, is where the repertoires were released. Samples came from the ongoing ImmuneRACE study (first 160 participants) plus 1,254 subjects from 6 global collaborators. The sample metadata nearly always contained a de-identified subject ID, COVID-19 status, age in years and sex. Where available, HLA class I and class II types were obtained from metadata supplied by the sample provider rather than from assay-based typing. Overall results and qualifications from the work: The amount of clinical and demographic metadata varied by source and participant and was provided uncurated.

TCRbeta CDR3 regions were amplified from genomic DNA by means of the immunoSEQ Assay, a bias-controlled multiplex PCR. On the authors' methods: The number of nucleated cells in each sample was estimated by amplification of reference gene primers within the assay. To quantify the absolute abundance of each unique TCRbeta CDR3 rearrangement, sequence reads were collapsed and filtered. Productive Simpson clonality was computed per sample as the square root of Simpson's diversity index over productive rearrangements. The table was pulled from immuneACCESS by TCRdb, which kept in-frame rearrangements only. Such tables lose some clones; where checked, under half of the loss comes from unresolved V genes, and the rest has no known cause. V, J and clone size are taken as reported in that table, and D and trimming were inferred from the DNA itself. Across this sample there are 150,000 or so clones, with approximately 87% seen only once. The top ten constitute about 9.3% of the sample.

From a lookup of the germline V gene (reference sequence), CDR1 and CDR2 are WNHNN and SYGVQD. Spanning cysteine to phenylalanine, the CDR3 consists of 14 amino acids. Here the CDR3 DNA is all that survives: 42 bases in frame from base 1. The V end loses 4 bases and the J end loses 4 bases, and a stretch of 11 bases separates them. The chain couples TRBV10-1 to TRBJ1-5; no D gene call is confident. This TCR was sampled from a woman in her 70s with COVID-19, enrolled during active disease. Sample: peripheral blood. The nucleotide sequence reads TGCGCCAGCAGTGGATCCGGGAATAATCAGCCCCAGCATTTT. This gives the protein CASSGSGNNQPQHF.